This T cell receptor (beta chain) was identified in a study of blood T cells in healthy people across ages. Study results and caveats: Age showed a roughly linear inverse relationship with TCR beta diversity per million T cells. More naive CD4+ cells and higher diversity were found in long-lived than in aged donors.

On this clonotype itself: Its antigen remains unknown.

A second PCR of roughly 6 to 12 cycles used a sample-barcoded 5' primer and a J-beta primer mix. Carrying 12 random nucleotides, a template-switch adaptor labeled each individual cDNA molecule. TCRdb re-called the 5' RACE reads through MiXCR, storing one row per CDR3 protein. This sample has just under 900,000 distinct CDR3 sequences; more than 25% occur once, and the top ten carry 15% to 20%. Looked up from germline, CDR1 is MNHEY and CDR2 is SMNVEV (reference sequence). CDR3 size: 16 residues. Collection of 8.5 to 10 milliliters of peripheral blood was performed for each donor. The chain recombines TRBV27 with TRBJ2-4; TRBD2 aligns across 8 bases. Gene TRBJ2-7 matches the end of the DNA better, so the J call may be wrong. Material: blood. The receptor was isolated from a woman of 80 years or more in good health. For the CDR3, the DNA is TGTGCCAGCAGTCCCCACGAGGGGCGGGAGGCATACGAGCAGTACTTC. Its protein is CASSPHEGREAYEQYF.